A selection of T cell receptor beta chains follows, all from one sample in a study of long-term antiretroviral therapy in people with HIV. Clones were read by immunoSEQ multiplex PCR, and TCRdb kept only the in-frame ones, dropping some. The sample holds tens of thousands of clones, more than 90% seen once. This material consisted of unsorted PBMCs, taken 3.7 years after starting antiretroviral therapy. These receptors were collected from a woman between 50 and 59 years old with HIV. CDR3s include the opening cysteine and the closing phenylalanine or tryptophan. D genes are given only for firm matches. Where a row states a size, it is once, few, many or the class of an expanded clone; other rows omit it.

.	.	TRBV7-3	TRBJ2-3	TGTGCCAGCAGCCTGACAGGAGCAGATACGCAGTATTTT	CASSLTGADTQYF
.	TRBD2	TRBV30	TRBJ2-7	TGTGCCTGGAGTGTAGGGAGGGAGGTTTCGGGCGAGCAGTACTTC	CAWSVGREVSGEQYF
.	.	TRBV7-2	TRBJ2-7	TGTGCCAGCAGCTTAAGCACCTACGAGCAGTACTTC	CASSLSTYEQYF
.	.	TRBV18	TRBJ1-2	TGTGCCAGCTCACTTCCCCGAGGGCGCTCGAACTATGGCTACACCTTC	CASSLPRGRSNYGYTF
.	.	TRBV11-3	TRBJ1-3	TGTGCCAGCAGCTTTATTTTGATTCAGCACTCTGGAAACACCATATATTTT	CASSFILIQHSGNTIYF
.	.	TRBV19	TRBJ1-5	TGTGCCAGTAGTATCCGTCTAGCAGGGACTTTCCAGCCCCAGCATTTT	CASSIRLAGTFQPQHF
once	.	TRBV6-1	TRBJ1-2	TGTGCCAGCAGTGAATTGAGACAAACCCACAATGGCTACACCTTC	CASSELRQTHNGYTF
.	TRBD1	TRBV6-5	TRBJ1-1	TGTGCCAGCAGAGAGACAGGGGGCACTGAAGCTTTCTTT	CASRETGGTEAFF
.	TRBD1	TRBV13	TRBJ1-1	TGTGCCAGCAGGGCCGGGACAGGAGGGAGGGCCCAAGCGCCTGAAGCTTTCTTT	CASRAGTGGRAQAPEAFF
.	.	TRBV6-1	TRBJ1-2	TGTGCCAGCAGTGAAGACGGGACCAGGACTGGCTACACCTTC	CASSEDGTRTGYTF
once	TRBD1	TRBV19	TRBJ1-6	TGTGCCAGTAGTACCCTCGGGACAGTAAATAATTCACCCCTCCACTTT	CASSTLGTVNNSPLHF
.	TRBD1	TRBV6-6	TRBJ1-2	TGTGCCAGCACGGGTGGGACAGGTCCTAACTATGGCTACACCTTC	CASTGGTGPNYGYTF
.	TRBD2	TRBV7-9	TRBJ2-5	TGTGCCAGCAGCTTAGAAACCAGCGGGGGAGAAGAGACCCAGTACTTC	CASSLETSGGEETQYF
.	.	TRBV7-3	TRBJ1-2	TGTGCCAGCAGCTTGGTCCGCTATGGCTACACCTTC	CASSLVRYGYTF
.	TRBD1	TRBV4-3	TRBJ1-2	TGCGCCAGCAGCCACCTGGACAGGGCACACACCTTC	CASSHLDRAHTF
.	.	TRBV6-6	TRBJ2-3	TGTGCCAGCAGTTACGCAGCAGATACGCAGTATTTT	CASSYAADTQYF
.	.	TRBV5-1	TRBJ1-2	TGCGCCAGCAGCTTAACACAGACGGTTGCTAACTATGGCTACACCTTC	CASSLTQTVANYGYTF
.	TRBD1	TRBV5-8	TRBJ2-6	TGTGCCAGCAGCCCTGGACAGGGACTCTCTGGGGCCAACGTCCTGACTTTC	CASSPGQGLSGANVLTF
.	TRBD1	TRBV5-6	TRBJ2-1	TGTGCCAGCAGCCTAACCGGGACAGGGACAGTATCGCAGTTCTTC	CASSLTGTGTVSQFF
.	.	TRBV19	TRBJ2-5	TGTGCCAGTAGTATCGCCAGGCAAGAGACCCAGTACTTC	CASSIARQETQYF
.	TRBD2	TRBV5-6	TRBJ2-2	TGTGCCAGCAGCTCTATAACAACTAGCGGGGGGACCGCGGGGGAGCTGTTTTTT	CASSSITTSGGTAGELFF
.	TRBD1	TRBV2	TRBJ1-5	TGTGCCAGCAGTGAGTGGACAGGGAGCAATCAGCCCCAGCATTTT	CASSEWTGSNQPQHF
.	.	TRBV6-5	TRBJ2-3	TGTGCCAGCAGTTACGACCCCACAGATACGCAGTATTTT	CASSYDPTDTQYF
.	.	TRBV6-1	TRBJ1-2	TGTGCCAGCAGTGATACACCCAGGGTTTATGGCTACACCTTC	CASSDTPRVYGYTF
.	TRBD1	TRBV12-5	TRBJ2-7	TGTGCTAGTGGTTCCTGGGACAGGGCCATCAGCGAGCAGTACTTC	CASGSWDRAISEQYF
.	TRBD1	TRBV6-1	TRBJ1-2	TGTGCCAGCAGTGACCAATCGGACAGGGTCCATGGCTACACCTTC	CASSDQSDRVHGYTF
.	TRBD1	TRBV2	TRBJ1-1	TGTGCCAGCAGTGAAGCTTCTAGACAGGGGGCCGAGACTTTCTTT	CASSEASRQGAETFF
.	.	TRBV4-2	TRBJ2-7	TGTGCCAGCAGCCAAGAGCTACTCAACGAGCAGTACTTC	CASSQELLNEQYF
.	TRBD2	TRBV5-1	TRBJ2-7	TGCGCCAGCAGCTTGGGGCTAGCGGTCTACGAGCAGTACTTC	CASSLGLAVYEQYF
.	.	TRBV4-1	TRBJ2-5	TGCGCCAGCAGCCAAGTCATTGAAGAGACCCAGTACTTC	CASSQVIEETQYF
.	.	TRBV7-9	TRBJ1-5	TGTGCCAGCAGCGTGACAGCTAATCAGCCCCAGCATTTT	CASSVTANQPQHF
.	.	TRBV2	TRBJ1-1	TGTGCCAGCAGTGGATTGCTGAACACTGAAGCTTTCTTT	CASSGLLNTEAFF
.	.	TRBV5-1	TRBJ2-5	TGCGCCAGCAGCTTGGCCGGGGCAGAGACCCAGTACTTC	CASSLAGAETQYF
.	TRBD2	TRBV5-8	TRBJ2-3	TGTGCCAGCAGCTTGCTTCTGGGACTAGCGGGGAGCACAGATACGCAGTATTTT	CASSLLLGLAGSTDTQYF
once	.	TRBV6-5	TRBJ2-5	TGTGCCACCTCAGGACGCGGAGGAGGAGAGACCCAGTACTTC	CATSGRGGGETQYF
.	.	TRBV6-6	TRBJ2-3	TGTGCCAGCGCTGAGCAGGGGCCTGACACAGATACGCAGTATTTT	CASAEQGPDTDTQYF
.	.	TRBV7-8	TRBJ2-6	TGTGCCAGCACCGGTAGAGGGGGCTCTGGGGCCAACGTCCTGACTTTC	CASTGRGGSGANVLTF
.	.	TRBV6-5	TRBJ1-4	TGTGCCAGCGCAGAGGGGGTAAAGGATGAAAAACTGTTTTTT	CASAEGVKDEKLFF
.	.	TRBV11-1	TRBJ1-1	TGTGCCAGCAGCTTCGAGAACACTGAAGCTTTCTTT	CASSFENTEAFF
.	.	TRBV11-3	TRBJ2-4	TGTGCCAGCAGCCTAACTCCCAAAAACATTCAGTACTTC	CASSLTPKNIQYF
.	.	TRBV7-3	TRBJ1-3	TGTGCCAGCAGCCCCGGGAGGGGAAACACCATATATTTT	CASSPGRGNTIYF
.	.	TRBV21-1	TRBJ2-2	TGTGCCAGCAGCATCCGATTTCAAGGCGACACCGGGGAGCTGTTTTTT	CASSIRFQGDTGELFF
.	.	TRBV5-8	TRBJ1-3	TGTGCCAGCAGCTTGGCTGGGAAAGGAAACACCATATATTTT	CASSLAGKGNTIYF
.	TRBD1	TRBV5-1	TRBJ2-1	TGCGCCAGCAGCCAACAGGGGGATAGCTCCTACAATGAGCAGTTCTTC	CASSQQGDSSYNEQFF
.	.	TRBV29-1	TRBJ2-5	TGCAGCGTTGCCGAGAACGGGGAGACCCAGTACTTC	CSVAENGETQYF
.	TRBD1	TRBV6-1	TRBJ2-3	TGTGCCAGCACTCGGGACAGGGGGGATACGCAGTATTTT	CASTRDRGDTQYF
.	TRBD1	TRBV6-5	TRBJ1-5	TGTGCCAGCAGGGACAGGGGAGGGAATCAGCCCCAGCATTTT	CASRDRGGNQPQHF
.	.	TRBV6-1	TRBJ1-5	TGTGCCAGCAGTGAAGTCAGGGGTCAGCCCCAGCATTTT	CASSEVRGQPQHF
.	.	TRBV29-1	TRBJ1-5	TGCAGCGTTGAGGCGGGAAGAAATCAGCCCCAGCATTTT	CSVEAGRNQPQHF
once	.	TRBV11-3	TRBJ2-2	TGTGCCAGCAGCCGACGTTCCCAGGCCGGGGAGCTGTTTTTT	CASSRRSQAGELFF
.	TRBD2	TRBV19	TRBJ2-4	TGTGCCAGTAATACTAGCGTCCTGGGCAATCGCTCCCGGAAAATCGGCATTCAGTACTTC	CASNTSVLGNRSRKIGIQYF
.	.	TRBV7-9	TRBJ2-7	TGTGCCAGCAGCCTACCACAGGGTAGGGACGAGCAGTACTTC	CASSLPQGRDEQYF
.	TRBD1	TRBV2	TRBJ1-5	TGTGCCAGCAGTATGGACAGGGATGGTCAGCCCCAGCATTTT	CASSMDRDGQPQHF